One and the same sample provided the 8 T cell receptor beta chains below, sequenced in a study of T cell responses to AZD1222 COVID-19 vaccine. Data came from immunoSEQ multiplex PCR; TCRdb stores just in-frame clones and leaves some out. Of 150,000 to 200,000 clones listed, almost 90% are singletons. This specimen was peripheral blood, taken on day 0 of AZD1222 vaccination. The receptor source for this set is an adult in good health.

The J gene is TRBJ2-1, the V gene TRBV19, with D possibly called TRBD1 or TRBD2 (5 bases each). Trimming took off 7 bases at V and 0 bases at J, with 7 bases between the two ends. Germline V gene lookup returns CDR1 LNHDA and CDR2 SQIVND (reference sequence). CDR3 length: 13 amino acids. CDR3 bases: TGTGCCAGTATGGGGACCTCCTACAATGAGCAGTTCTTC. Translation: CASMGTSYNEQFF.

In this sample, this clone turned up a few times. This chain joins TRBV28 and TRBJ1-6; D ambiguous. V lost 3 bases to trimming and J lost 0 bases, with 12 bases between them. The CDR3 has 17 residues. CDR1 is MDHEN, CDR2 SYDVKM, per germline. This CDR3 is CASSFVAGSSYNSPLHF. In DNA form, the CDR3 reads TGTGCCAGCAGTTTCGTAGCTGGGAGCTCCTATAATTCACCCCTCCACTTT. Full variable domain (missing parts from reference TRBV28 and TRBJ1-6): DVKVTQSSRYLVKRTGEKVFLECVQDMDHENMFWYRQDPGLGLRLIYFSYDVKMKEKGDIPEGYSVSREKKERFSLILESASTNQTSMYLCASSFVAGSSYNSPLHFGNGTRLTVT.

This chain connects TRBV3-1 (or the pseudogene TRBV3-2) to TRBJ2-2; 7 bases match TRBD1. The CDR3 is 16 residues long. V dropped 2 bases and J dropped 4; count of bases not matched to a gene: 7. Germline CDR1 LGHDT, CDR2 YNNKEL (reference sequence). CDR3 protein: CASSQTPRGSTGELFF. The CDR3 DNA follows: TGTGCCAGCAGCCAAACCCCCAGGGGGAGCACCGGGGAGCTGTTTTTT.

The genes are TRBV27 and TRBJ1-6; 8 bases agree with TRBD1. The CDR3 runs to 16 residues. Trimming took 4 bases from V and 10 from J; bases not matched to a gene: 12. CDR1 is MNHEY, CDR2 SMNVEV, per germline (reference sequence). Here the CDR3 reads CASSSPRPTGDSPLHF. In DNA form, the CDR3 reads TGTGCCAGCAGTTCCCCCAGGCCGACAGGGGACTCACCCCTCCACTTT.

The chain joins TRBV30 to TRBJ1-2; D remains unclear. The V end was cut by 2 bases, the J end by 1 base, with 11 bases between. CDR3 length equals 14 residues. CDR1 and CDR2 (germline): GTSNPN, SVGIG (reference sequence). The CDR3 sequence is CAWSILSLNYGYTF. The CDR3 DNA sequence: TGTGCCTGGAGTATTCTAAGTCTTAACTATGGCTACACCTTC.

CDR3 DNA sequence: TGTGCCAGCAGCCAAGGTATAGGGGGCTCCTCCTACGAGCAGTACTTC. Its translation is CASSQGIGGSSYEQYF. This sequence joins TRBV3-1 (or the pseudogene TRBV3-2) and TRBJ2-7; TRBD1 matches at 7 bases. V shed 1 base, J shed 0 bases, and the junction held 6 bases outside the gene matches. The CDR3 totals 16 residues. Germline V gene sequence: CDR1 LGHDT, CDR2 YNNKEL (reference sequence).

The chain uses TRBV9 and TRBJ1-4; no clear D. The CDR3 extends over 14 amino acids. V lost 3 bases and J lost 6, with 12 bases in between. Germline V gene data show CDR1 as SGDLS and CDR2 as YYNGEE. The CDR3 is CASSDGRVDEKLFF. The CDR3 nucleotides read TGTGCCAGCAGCGACGGAAGGGTGGATGAAAAACTGTTTTTT. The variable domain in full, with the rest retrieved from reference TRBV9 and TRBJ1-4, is DSGVTQTPKHLITATGQRVTLRCSPRSGDLSVYWYQQSLDQGLQFLIQYYNGEERAKGNILERFSAQQFPDLHSELNLSSLELGDSALYFCASSDGRVDEKLFFGSGTQLSVL.

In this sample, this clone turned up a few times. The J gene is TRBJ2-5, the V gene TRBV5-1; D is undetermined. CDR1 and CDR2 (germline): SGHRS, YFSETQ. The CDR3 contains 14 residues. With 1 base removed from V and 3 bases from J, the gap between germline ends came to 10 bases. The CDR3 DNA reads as TGCGCCAGCAGCTTGATTGGCAGTGAAGAGACCCAGTACTTC. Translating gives CASSLIGSEETQYF.